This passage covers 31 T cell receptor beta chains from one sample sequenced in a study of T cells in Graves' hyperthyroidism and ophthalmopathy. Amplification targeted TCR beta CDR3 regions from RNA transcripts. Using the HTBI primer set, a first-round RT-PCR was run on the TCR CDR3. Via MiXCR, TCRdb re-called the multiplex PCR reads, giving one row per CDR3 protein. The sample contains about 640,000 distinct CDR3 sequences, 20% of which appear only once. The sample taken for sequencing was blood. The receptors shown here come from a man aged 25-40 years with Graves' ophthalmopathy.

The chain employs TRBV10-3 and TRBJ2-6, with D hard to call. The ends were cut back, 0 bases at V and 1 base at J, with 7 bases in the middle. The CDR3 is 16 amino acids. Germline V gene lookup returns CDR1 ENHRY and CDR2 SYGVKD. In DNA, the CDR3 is TGTGCCATCAGTGAGTCTTTGGGGTCTGGGGCCAACGTCCTGACTTTC. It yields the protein CAISESLGSGANVLTF.

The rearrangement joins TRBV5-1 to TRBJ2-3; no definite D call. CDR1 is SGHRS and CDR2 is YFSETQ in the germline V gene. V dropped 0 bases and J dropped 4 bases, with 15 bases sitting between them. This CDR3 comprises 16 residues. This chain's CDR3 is CASSLALTHYADTQYF. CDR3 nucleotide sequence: TGCGCCAGCAGCTTGGCGCTGACCCACTACGCAGATACGCAGTATTTT. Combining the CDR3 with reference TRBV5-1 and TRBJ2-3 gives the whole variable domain KAGVTQTPRYLIKTRGQQVTLSCSPISGHRSVSWYQQTPGQGLQFLFEYFSETQRNKGNFPGRFSGRQFSNSRSEMNVSTLELGDSALYLCASSLALTHYADTQYFGPGTRLTVL.

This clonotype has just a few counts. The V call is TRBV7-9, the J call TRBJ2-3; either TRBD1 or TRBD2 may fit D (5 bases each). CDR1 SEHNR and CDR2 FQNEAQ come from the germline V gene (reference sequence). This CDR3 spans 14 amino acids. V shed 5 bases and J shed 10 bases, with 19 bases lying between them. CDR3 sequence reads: CASSARDQADAQYF. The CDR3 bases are TGTGCCAGCAGCGCCAGGGACCAAGCCGACGCGCAGTATTTT.

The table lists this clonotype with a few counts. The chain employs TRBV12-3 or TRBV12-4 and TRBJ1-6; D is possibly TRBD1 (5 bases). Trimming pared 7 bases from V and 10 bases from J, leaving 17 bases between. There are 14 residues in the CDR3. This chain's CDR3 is CASTLNRLGSPLHF. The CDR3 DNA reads TGTGCCAGCACCTTAAACAGGCTGGGCTCACCCCTCCACTTT.

The DNA for the CDR3 is TGTGCCAGTACCCCCACAGGGGTCGACGAGCAGTACTTC. Its protein is CASTPTGVDEQYF. The V call is TRBV19, the J call TRBJ2-7; 7 nucleotides line up with TRBD1. The CDR3 totals 13 residues. Per the germline V gene, CDR1 is LNHDA and CDR2 is SQIVND (reference sequence). The V segment lost 7 bases and the J segment 5 bases; nucleotides outside the gene matches: 8.

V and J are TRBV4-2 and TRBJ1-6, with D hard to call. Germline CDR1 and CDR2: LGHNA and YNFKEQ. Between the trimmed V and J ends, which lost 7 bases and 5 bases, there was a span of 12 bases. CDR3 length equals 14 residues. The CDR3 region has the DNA TGTGCCAGCACTCGTCAACCTAATAATTCACCCCTCCACTTT. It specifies CASTRQPNNSPLHF.

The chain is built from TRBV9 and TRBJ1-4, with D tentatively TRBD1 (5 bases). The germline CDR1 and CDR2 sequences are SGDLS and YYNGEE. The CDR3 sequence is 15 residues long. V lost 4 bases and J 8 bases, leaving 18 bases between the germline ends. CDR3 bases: TGTGCCAGCAGCACCGATGGACACGTAGGGGAAAAACTGTTTTTT. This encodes CASSTDGHVGEKLFF.

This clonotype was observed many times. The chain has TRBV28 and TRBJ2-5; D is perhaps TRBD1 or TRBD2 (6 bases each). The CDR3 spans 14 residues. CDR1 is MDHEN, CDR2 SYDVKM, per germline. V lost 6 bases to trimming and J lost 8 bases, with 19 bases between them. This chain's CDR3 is CASSDAKRGETQYF. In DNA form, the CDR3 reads TGTGCCAGCAGCGACGCGAAAAGGGGGGAAACCCAGTACTTC.

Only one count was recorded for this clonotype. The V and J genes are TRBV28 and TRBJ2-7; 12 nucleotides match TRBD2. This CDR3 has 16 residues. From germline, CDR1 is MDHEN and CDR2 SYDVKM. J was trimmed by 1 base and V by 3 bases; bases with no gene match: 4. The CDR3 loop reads CASSFRLAGDSYEQYF. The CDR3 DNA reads TGTGCCAGCAGTTTCCGACTAGCGGGAGATTCCTACGAGCAGTACTTC.

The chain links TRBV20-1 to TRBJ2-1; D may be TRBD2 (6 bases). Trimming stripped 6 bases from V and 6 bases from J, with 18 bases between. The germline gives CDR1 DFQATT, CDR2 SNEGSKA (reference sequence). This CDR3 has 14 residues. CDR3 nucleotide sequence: TGCAGTGCCCTGGGGACTTCCCCCCCCAATGAGCAGTTCTTC. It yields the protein CSALGTSPPNEQFF.

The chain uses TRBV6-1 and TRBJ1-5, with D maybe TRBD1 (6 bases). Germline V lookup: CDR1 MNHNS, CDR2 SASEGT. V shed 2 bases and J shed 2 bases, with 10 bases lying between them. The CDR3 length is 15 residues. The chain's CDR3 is CASSESGGRNQPQHF. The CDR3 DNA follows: TGTGCCAGCAGTGAATCCGGGGGCCGCAATCAGCCCCAGCATTTT.

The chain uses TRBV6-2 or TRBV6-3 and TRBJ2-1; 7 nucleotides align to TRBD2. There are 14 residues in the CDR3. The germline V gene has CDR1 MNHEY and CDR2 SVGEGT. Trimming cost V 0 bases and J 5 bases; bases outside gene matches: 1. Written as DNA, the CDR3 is TGTGCCAGCAGTTACTCGCTAGCGGACAATGAGCAGTTCTTC. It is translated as CASSYSLADNEQFF.

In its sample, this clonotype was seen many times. The CDR3 protein is CASSQGLAGGPTDTQYF. CDR3 nucleotide sequence: TGTGCCAGCAGCCAGGGACTAGCGGGAGGGCCTACAGATACGCAGTATTTT. The V and J genes are TRBV11-3 and TRBJ2-3; 16 bases are shared with TRBD2. Germline CDR1 reads SGHNT; CDR2 reads YENEEA. The CDR3 length is 17 residues. V was clipped by 5 bases and J by 3 bases; unmatched bases: 5. The full variable domain, rest sourced from reference TRBV11-3 and TRBJ2-3, is EAGVVQSPRYKIIEKKQPVAFWCNPISGHNTLYWYLQNLGQGPELLIRYENEEAVDDSQLPKDRFSAERLKGVDSTLKIQPAELGDSAVYLCASSQGLAGGPTDTQYFGPGTRLTVL.

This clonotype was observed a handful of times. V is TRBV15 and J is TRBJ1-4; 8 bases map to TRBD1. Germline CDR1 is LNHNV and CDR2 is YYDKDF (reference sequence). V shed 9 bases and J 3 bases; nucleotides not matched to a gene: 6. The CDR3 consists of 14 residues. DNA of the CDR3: TGTGCCACGAACAGGGGGAACTCTAATGAAAAACTGTTTTTT. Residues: CATNRGNSNEKLFF.

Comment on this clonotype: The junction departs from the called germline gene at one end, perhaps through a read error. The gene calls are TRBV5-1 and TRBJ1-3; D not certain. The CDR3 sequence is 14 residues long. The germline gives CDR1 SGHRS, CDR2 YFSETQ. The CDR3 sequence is CASSLATSGNTIYF. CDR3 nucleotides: TGTGCCAGCAGCCTAGCTACATCTGGAAACACCATATATTTT.

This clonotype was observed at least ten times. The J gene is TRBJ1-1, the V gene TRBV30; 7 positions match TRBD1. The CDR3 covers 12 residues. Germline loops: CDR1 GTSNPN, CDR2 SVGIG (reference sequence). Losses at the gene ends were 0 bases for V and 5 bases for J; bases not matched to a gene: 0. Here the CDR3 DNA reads TGTGCCTGGAGTGTACAGGGGACTGAAGCTTTCTTT. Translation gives CAWSVQGTEAFF.

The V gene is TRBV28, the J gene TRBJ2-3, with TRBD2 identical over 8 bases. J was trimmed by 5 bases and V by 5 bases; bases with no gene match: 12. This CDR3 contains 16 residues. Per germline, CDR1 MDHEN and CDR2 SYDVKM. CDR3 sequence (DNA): TGTGCCAGCAGTATAATAGCGGGGATTTCAGGAGATACGCAGTATTTT. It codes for CASSIIAGISGDTQYF.

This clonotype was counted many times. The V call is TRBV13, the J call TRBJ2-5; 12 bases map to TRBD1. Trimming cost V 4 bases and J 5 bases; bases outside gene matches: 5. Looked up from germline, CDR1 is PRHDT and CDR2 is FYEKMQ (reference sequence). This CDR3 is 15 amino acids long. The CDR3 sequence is CASSSRDRGRETQYF. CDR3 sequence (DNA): TGTGCCAGCAGCTCACGGGACAGGGGGCGGGAGACCCAGTACTTC. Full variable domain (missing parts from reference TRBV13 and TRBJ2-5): AAGVIQSPRHLIKEKRETATLKCYPIPRHDTVYWYQQGPGQDPQFLISFYEKMQSDKGSIPDRFSAQQFSDYHSELNMSSLELGDSALYFCASSSRDRGRETQYFGPGTRLLVL.

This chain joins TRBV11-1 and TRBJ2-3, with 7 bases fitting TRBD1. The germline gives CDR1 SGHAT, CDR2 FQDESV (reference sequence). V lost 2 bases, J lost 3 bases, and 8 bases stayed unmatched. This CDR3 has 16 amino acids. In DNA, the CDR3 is TGTGCCAGCAGCTTATCCCGGAACAGGGGAACAGATACGCAGTATTTT. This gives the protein CASSLSRNRGTDTQYF.

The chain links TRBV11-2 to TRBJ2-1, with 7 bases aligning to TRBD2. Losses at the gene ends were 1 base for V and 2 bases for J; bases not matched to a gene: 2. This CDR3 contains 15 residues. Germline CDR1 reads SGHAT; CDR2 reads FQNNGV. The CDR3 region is CASSLAGRTYNEQFF. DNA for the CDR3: TGTGCCAGCAGCTTAGCCGGGAGGACCTACAATGAGCAGTTCTTC.

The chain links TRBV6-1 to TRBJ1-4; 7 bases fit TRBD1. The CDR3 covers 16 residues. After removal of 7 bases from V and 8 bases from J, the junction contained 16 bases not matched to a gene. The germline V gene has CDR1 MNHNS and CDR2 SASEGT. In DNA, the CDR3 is TGTGCCAGCATGCCTACAGGGGAGCGGTTGGTCGAAAAACTGTTTTTT. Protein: CASMPTGERLVEKLFF.

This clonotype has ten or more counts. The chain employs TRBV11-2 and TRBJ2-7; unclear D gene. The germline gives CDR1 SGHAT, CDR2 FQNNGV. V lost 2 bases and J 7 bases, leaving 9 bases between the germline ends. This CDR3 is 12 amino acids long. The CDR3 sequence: CASSLTTGEQYF. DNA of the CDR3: TGTGCCAGCAGCTTAACTACTGGAGAGCAGTACTTC. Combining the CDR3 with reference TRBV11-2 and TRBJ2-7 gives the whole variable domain EAGVAQSPRYKIIEKRQSVAFWCNPISGHATLYWYQQILGQGPKLLIQFQNNGVVDDSQLPKDRFSAERLKGVDSTLKIQPAKLEDSAVYLCASSLTTGEQYFGPGTRLTVT.

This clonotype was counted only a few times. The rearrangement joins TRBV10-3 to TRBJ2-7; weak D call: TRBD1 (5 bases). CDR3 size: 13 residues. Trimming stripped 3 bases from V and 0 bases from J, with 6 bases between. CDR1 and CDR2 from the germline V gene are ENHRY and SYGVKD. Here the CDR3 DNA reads TGTGCCATCAGTGACAGGGTCTCCTACGAGCAGTACTTC. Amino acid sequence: CAISDRVSYEQYF.

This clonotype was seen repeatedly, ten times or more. For the CDR3, the DNA is TGTGCCAGCAGCTTAGGTGTGGGAGGGCCGAATGAGCAGTACTTC. Its protein product is CASSLGVGGPNEQYF. The chain uses TRBV11-2 and TRBJ2-7; 7 bases line up with TRBD2. V gave up 1 base and J gave up 7 bases; unmatched junction bases: 10. Germline V lookup: CDR1 SGHAT, CDR2 FQNNGV. The CDR3 is 15 residues long.

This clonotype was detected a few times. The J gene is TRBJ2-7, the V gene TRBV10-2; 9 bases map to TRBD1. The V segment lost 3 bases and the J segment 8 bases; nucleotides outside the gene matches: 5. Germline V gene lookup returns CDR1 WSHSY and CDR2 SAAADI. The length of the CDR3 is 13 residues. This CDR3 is CASSEQGASQQYF. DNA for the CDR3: TGCGCCAGCAGTGAACAGGGGGCCAGCCAGCAGTACTTC.

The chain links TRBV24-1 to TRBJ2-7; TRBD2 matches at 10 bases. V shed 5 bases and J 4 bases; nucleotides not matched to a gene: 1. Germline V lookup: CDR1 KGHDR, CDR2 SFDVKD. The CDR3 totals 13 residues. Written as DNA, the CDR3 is TGTGCCACCAGTGCTAGCGGGAGTTACGAGCAGTACTTC. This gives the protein CATSASGSYEQYF.

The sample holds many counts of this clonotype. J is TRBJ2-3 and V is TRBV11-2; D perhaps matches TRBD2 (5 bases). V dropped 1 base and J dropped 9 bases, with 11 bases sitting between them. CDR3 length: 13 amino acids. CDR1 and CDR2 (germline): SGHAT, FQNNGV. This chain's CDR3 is CASSLAGSQTQYF. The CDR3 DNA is TGTGCCAGCAGCTTAGCGGGAAGTCAGACGCAGTATTTT.

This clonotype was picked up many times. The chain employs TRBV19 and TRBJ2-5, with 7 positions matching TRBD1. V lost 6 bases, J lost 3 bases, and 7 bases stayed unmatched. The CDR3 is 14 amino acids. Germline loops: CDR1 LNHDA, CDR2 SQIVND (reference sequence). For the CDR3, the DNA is TGTGCCAGTAGGGCCGGGACAGCCGAAGAGACCCAGTACTTC. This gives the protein CASRAGTAEETQYF.

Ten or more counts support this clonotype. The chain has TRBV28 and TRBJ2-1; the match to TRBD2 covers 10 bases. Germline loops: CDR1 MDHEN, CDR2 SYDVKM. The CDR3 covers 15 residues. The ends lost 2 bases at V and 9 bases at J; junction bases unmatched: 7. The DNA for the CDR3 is TGTGCCAGCAGTTTACCCAAGGGGACTAGCGTTGAGCAGTTCTTC. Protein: CASSLPKGTSVEQFF.

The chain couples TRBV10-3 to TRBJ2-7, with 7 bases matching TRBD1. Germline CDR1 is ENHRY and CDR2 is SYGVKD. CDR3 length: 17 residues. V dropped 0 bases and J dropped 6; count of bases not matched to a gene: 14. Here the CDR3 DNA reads TGTGCCATCAGTGAGTCTGAGGACAGGTGGGGAACTTTCGAGCAGTACTTC. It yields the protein CAISESEDRWGTFEQYF.

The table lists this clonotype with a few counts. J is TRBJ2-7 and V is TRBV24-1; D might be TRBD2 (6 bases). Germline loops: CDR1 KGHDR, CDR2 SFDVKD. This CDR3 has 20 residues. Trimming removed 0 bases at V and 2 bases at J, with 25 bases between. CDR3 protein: CATSDLGRGRGGHPPYEQYF. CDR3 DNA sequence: TGTGCCACCAGTGATTTGGGAAGGGGTCGGGGAGGTCACCCTCCCTACGAGCAGTACTTC.